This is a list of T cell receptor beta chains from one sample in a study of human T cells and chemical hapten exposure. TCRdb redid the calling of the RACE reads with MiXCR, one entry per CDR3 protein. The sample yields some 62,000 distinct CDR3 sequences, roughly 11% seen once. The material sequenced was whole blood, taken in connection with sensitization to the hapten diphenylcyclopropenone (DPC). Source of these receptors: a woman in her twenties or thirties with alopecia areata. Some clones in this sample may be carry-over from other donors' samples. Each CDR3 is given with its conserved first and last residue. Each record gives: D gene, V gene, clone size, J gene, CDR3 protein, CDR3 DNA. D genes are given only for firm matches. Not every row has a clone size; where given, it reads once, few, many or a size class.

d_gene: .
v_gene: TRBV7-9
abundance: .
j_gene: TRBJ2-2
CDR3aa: CASSLKSNPKGELFF
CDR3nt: TGTGCCAGCAGCCTGAAGTCCAACCCGAAGGGGGAGCTGTTTTTT

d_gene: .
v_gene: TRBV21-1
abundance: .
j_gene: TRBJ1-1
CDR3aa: CASTKGTGGTEAFF
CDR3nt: TGTGCCAGCACCAAGGGGACAGGGGGTACTGAAGCTTTCTTT

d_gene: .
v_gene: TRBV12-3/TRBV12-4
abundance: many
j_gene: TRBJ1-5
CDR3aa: CASSFQGRNQPQHF
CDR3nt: TGTGCCAGCAGTTTTCAGGGGCGCAATCAGCCCCAGCATTTT

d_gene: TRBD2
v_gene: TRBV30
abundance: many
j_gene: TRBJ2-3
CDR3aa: CAWSLGLVVTDTQYF
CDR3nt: TGTGCCTGGAGTCTGGGACTAGTAGTCACAGATACGCAGTATTTT

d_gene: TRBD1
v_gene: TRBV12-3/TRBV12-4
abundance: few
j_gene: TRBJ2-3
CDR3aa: CASSLAGTVGDTQYF
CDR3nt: TGTGCCAGCAGTTTGGCAGGGACAGTCGGGGATACGCAGTATTTT

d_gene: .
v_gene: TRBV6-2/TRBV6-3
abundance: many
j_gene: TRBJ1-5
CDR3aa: CASIKGGASNQPQHF
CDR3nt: TGTGCCAGCATCAAAGGGGGGGCTAGCAATCAGCCCCAGCATTTT

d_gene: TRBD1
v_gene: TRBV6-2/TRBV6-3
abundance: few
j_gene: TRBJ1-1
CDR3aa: CASTTTGVVTEAFF
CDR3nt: TGTGCCAGCACCACGACAGGGGTCGTCACTGAAGCTTTCTTT

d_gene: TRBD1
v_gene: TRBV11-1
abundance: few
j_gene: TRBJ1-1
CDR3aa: CASSPQGANTEAFF
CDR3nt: TGTGCCAGCAGCCCACAGGGGGCGAACACTGAAGCTTTCTTT

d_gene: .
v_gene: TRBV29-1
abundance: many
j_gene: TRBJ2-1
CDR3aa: CSVEGVREKAFSEQFF
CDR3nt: TGCAGCGTCGAAGGAGTCAGGGAAAAGGCATTTAGTGAGCAGTTCTTC

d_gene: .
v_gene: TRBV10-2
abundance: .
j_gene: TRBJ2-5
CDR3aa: CASRQAETQYF
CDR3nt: TGCGCCAGCCGACAAGCAGAGACCCAGTACTTC

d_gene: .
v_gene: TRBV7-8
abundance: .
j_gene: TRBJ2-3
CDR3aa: CASSSGNVRSTDTQYF
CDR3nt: TGTGCCAGCAGCTCCGGCAATGTAAGGAGCACAGATACGCAGTATTTT

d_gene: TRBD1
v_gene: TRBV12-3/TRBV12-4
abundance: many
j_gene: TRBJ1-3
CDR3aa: CASRPRTGGSGNTIYF
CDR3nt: TGTGCCAGCAGACCCCGGACAGGGGGGTCTGGAAACACCATATATTTT

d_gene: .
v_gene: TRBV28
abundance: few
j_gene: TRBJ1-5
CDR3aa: CASSFPGTGNQPQHF
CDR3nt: TGTGCCAGCAGTTTCCCAGGCACGGGCAATCAGCCCCAGCATTTT

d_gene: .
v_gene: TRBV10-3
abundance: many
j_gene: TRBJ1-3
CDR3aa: CATAGDSGNTIYF
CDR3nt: TGTGCCACCGCAGGGGACTCTGGAAACACCATATATTTT

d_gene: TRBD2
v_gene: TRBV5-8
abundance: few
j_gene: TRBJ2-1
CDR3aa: CASSLGGGLYNEQFF
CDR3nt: TGTGCCAGCAGCTTGGGCGGGGGGTTATACAATGAGCAGTTCTTC

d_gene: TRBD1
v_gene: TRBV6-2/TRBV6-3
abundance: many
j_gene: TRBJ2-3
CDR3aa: CASSYSGTVTYTQYF
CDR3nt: TGTGCCAGCAGTTACTCCGGGACAGTCACATATACGCAGTATTTT

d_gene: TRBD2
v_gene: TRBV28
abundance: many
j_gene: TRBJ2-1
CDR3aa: CASSSWTSGTYNEQFF
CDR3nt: TGTGCCAGCAGTTCGTGGACTAGCGGGACCTATAATGAGCAGTTCTTC

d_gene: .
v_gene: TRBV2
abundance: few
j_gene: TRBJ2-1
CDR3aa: CASSGRDTTFYNEQFF
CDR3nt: TGTGCCAGCAGTGGCCGGGACACCACCTTTTACAATGAGCAGTTCTTC

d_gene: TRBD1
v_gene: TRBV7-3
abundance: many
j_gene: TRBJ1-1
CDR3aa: CASSLGQGTEAFF
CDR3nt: TGTGCCAGCAGCTTAGGACAGGGAACTGAAGCTTTCTTT

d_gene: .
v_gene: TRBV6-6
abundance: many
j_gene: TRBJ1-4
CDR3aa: CASSYARLGANEKLFF
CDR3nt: TGTGCCAGCAGTTACGCACGGTTGGGGGCGAATGAAAAACTGTTTTTT

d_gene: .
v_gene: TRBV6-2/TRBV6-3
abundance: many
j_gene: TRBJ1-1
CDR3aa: CASSYSITPLGLGVTEAFF
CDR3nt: TGTGCCAGCAGTTACTCAATTACCCCCCTGGGCCTGGGGGTGACTGAAGCTTTCTTT

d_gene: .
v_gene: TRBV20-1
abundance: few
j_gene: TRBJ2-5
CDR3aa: CSAFPSSAGSGETQYF
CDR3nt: TGCAGTGCTTTCCCTTCCTCGGCGGGATCCGGGGAGACCCAGTACTTC

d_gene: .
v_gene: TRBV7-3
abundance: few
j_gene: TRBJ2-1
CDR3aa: CASSSSYYNEQFF
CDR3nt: TGTGCCAGCAGTAGCAGCTACTACAATGAGCAGTTCTTC

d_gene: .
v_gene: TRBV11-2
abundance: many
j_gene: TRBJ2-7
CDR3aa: CASSLSGPQPYEQYF
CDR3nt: TGTGCCAGCAGCTTGTCCGGACCTCAACCCTACGAGCAGTACTTC

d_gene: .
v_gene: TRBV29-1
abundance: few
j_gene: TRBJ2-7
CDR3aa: CSVARALAYEQYF
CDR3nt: TGCAGCGTTGCTAGGGCCCTGGCGTACGAGCAGTACTTC

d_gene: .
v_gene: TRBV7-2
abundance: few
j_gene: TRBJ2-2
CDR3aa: CASSLSLGPANTGELFF
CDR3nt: TGTGCCAGCAGCTTATCGCTGGGACCAGCGAACACCGGGGAGCTGTTTTTT

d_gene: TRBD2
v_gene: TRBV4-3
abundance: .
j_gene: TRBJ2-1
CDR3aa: CASSQQGLGQFF
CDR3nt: TGCGCCAGCAGCCAACAAGGACTAGGCCAGTTCTTC

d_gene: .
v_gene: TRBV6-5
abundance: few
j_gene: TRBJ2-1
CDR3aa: CASSEIPSSYNEQFF
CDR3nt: TGTGCCAGCAGCGAAATACCGAGCTCCTACAATGAGCAGTTCTTC

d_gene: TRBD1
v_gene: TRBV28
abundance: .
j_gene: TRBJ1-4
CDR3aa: CASSRTGTGNEKLFF
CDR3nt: TGTGCCAGCAGTAGAACCGGGACAGGGAATGAAAAACTGTTTTTT

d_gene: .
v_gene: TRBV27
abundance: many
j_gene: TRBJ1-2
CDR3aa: CASSSQTGSYGYTF
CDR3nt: TGTGCCAGCAGTTCCCAGACAGGATCCTATGGCTACACCTTC

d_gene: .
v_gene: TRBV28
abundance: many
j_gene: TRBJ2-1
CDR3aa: CASIPGGARHEQFF
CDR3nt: TGTGCCAGCATCCCAGGCGGGGCCCGGCATGAGCAGTTCTTC

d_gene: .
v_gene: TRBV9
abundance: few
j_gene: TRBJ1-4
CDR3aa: CASSDNKAEKLFF
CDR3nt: TGTGCCAGCAGCGACAATAAAGCGGAAAAACTGTTTTTT

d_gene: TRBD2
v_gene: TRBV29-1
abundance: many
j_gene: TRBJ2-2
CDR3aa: CSGTSGGGHTGELFF
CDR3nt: TGCAGCGGCACTTCTGGCGGGGGTCACACCGGGGAGCTGTTTTTT

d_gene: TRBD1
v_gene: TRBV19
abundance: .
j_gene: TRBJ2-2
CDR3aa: CASRTQGFGELFF
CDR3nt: TGTGCCAGTAGGACACAGGGGTTCGGGGAGCTGTTTTTT

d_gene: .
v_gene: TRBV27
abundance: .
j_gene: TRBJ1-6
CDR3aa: CASSSGRGSPLHF
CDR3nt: TGTGCCAGCAGTTCTGGACGGGGTTCACCCCTCCACTTT

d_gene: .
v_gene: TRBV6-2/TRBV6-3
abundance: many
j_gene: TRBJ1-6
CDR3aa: CASRGANYNSPLHF
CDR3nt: TGTGCCAGCAGGGGAGCGAACTATAATTCACCCCTCCACTTT

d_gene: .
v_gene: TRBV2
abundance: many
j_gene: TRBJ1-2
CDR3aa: CASSERGREGYGYTF
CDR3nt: TGTGCCAGCAGTGAAAGGGGGAGGGAAGGCTATGGCTACACCTTC

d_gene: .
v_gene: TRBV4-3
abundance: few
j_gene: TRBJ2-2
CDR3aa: CASSQDLLGSMNTGELFF
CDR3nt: TGCGCCAGCAGCCAAGATCTTCTGGGGAGTATGAACACCGGGGAGCTGTTTTTT

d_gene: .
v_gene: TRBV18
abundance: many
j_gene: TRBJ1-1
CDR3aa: CASSPTRQDREAFF
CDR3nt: TGTGCCAGCTCACCGACGAGACAGGACAGAGAAGCTTTCTTT

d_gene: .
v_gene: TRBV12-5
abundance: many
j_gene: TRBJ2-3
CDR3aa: CASGTQVGTDTQYF
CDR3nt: TGTGCTAGTGGTACTCAGGTGGGCACAGATACGCAGTATTTT

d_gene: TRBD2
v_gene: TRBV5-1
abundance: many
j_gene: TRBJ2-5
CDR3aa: CASSSGGAGETQYF
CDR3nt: TGCGCCAGCAGCTCCGGGGGGGCTGGGGAGACCCAGTACTTC

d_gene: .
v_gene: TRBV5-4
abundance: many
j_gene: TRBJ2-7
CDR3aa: CASSLSPTGSYEQYF
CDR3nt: TGTGCCAGCAGCTTGTCCCCAACTGGCTCCTACGAGCAGTACTTC

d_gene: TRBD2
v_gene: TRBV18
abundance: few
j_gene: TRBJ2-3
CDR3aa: CASSPPGLAGADTQYF
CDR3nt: TGTGCCAGCTCACCACCGGGACTAGCGGGGGCAGATACGCAGTATTTT

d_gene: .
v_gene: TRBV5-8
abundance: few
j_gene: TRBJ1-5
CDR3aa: CASSFTGAHQPQHF
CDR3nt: TGTGCCAGCAGCTTCACGGGGGCACATCAGCCCCAGCATTTT

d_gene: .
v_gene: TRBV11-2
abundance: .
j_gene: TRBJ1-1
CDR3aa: CASSLRLAGTEAFF
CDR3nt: TGTGCCAGCAGTTTACGCCTAGCGGGAACTGAAGCTTTCTTT

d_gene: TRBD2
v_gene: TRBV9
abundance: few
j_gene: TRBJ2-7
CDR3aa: CASSPGTSGSSYEQYF
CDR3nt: TGTGCCAGCAGCCCCGGGACTAGCGGGAGCTCCTACGAGCAGTACTTC

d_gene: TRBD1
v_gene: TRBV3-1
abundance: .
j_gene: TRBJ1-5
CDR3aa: CASSQDHTGTVVSTAQHF
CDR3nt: TGTGCCAGCAGCCAAGATCATACAGGGACAGTAGTTTCAACGGCCCAGCATTTT

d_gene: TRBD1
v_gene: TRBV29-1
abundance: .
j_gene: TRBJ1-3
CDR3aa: CSVLTDRGPGNTIYF
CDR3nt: TGCAGCGTTCTAACGGACAGGGGGCCTGGAAACACCATATATTTT

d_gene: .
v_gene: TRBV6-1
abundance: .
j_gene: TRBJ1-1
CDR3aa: CASSGGVGTEAFF
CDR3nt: TGTGCCAGCAGTGGAGGCGTGGGCACTGAAGCTTTCTTT

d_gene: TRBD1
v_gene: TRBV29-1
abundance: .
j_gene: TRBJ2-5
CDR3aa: CSGGQEETQYF
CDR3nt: TGCAGCGGGGGACAGGAAGAGACCCAGTACTTC

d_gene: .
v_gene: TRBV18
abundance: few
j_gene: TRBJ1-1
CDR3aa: CASSPYRVEGTEAFF
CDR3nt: TGTGCCAGCTCACCCTACAGGGTCGAGGGCACTGAAGCTTTCTTT

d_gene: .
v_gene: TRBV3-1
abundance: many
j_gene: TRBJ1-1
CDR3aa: CASSQQGGAFF
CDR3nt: TGTGCCAGCAGCCAGCAAGGGGGAGCTTTCTTT

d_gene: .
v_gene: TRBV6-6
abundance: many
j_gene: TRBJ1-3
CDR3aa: CASNYPNRVASSGNTIYF
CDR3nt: TGTGCCAGCAATTACCCAAACAGGGTGGCTAGCTCTGGAAACACCATATATTTT

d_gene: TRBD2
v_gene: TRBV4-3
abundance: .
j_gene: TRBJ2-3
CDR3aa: CASSQGVAGRDTQYF
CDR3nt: TGCGCCAGCAGCCAAGGGGTAGCGGGGAGAGATACGCAGTATTTT